Shown below are 30 T cell receptor beta chains from a single sample sequenced in a study of blood T cell repertoires in COVID-19. Only in-frame clones appear in the TCRdb table, and some are missing; sequencing was by immunoSEQ multiplex PCR. Found here are some 150,000 clones, about 90% of them singletons; the top ten hold about 2.5%. The sample comprised peripheral blood. The receptors shown here come from a man in his fifties or sixties with active COVID-19.

This clone occurred once. The CDR3 nucleotides read TGTGCCAGCAGTGAATACGGGGGTCTGAGCAATCAGCCCCAGCATTTT. Residues: CASSEYGGLSNQPQHF. This chain uses TRBV6-1 with TRBJ1-5; possibly TRBD1 for D (5 bases). This CDR3 contains 16 residues. CDR1 is MNHNS and CDR2 is SASEGT in the germline V gene. Trimming took off 2 bases at V and 1 base at J, with 12 bases between the two ends.

The chain combines TRBV5-1 with TRBJ1-1; D not resolved. Germline-derived CDR1 and CDR2 are SGHRS and YFSETQ. Trimming took off 4 bases at V and 0 bases at J, with 7 bases between the two ends. This CDR3 comprises 13 residues. The CDR3 sequence: CASSPTMNTEAFF. CDR3 DNA: TGCGCCAGCAGCCCGACAATGAACACTGAAGCTTTCTTT. Full variable domain (rest looked up from reference TRBV5-1 and TRBJ1-1): KAGVTQTPRYLIKTRGQQVTLSCSPISGHRSVSWYQQTPGQGLQFLFEYFSETQRNKGNFPGRFSGRQFSNSRSEMNVSTLELGDSALYLCASSPTMNTEAFFGQGTRLTVV.

This clone was observed a single time. The chain joins TRBV11-3 to TRBJ1-2; 9 bases align to TRBD1. This CDR3 has 14 residues. V shed 5 bases, J shed 6 bases, and the junction held 7 bases outside the gene matches. Per germline, CDR1 SGHNT and CDR2 YENEEA. CDR3 in amino acids: CASSPGTGKDGYTF. Here the CDR3 DNA reads TGTGCCAGCAGCCCCGGGACAGGGAAGGATGGCTACACCTTC.

The chain is built from TRBV7-9 and TRBJ1-6; D not certain. Germline-derived CDR1 and CDR2 are SEHNR and FQNEAQ (reference sequence). The CDR3 runs 12 residues. V lost 3 bases and J lost 8, with 5 bases in between. The CDR3: CASSLEDSPLHF. CDR3 DNA sequence: TGTGCCAGCAGCTTGGAGGATTCACCCCTCCACTTT.

V and J are TRBV2 and TRBJ1-1, with D perhaps TRBD1 (6 bases). Trimming removed 4 bases at V and 3 bases at J, with 12 bases between. This CDR3 has 14 amino acids. In germline, CDR1 is SNHLY, CDR2 FYNNEI. CDR3 nucleotides: TGTGCCAGCAGTGCTTCTGGGGGCCACACTGAAGCTTTCTTT. This codes for CASSASGGHTEAFF.

The chain recombines TRBV2 with TRBJ2-1, with 7 bases aligning to TRBD2. The CDR3 runs to 15 residues. J gave up 4 bases and V 3 bases, and 6 bases lay outside the gene matches. Germline-derived CDR1 and CDR2 are SNHLY and FYNNEI. The CDR3 region is CASSDAQRGYNEQFF. In DNA form, the CDR3 reads TGTGCCAGCAGTGACGCCCAGCGGGGTTACAATGAGCAGTTCTTC.

The gene calls are TRBV5-6 and TRBJ2-1; TRBD2 matches 8 bases. Trimming removed 4 bases from V and 2 bases from J; junction bases left unmatched: 11. The germline CDR1 and CDR2 sequences are SGHDT and YYEEEE. The CDR3 totals 17 residues. The CDR3 here is CASSPGVAGTPYNEQFF. Here the CDR3 DNA reads TGTGCCAGCAGCCCAGGGGTAGCGGGGACCCCCTACAATGAGCAGTTCTTC.

The gene calls are TRBV5-4 and TRBJ1-2; D is unclear. Germline assignment: CDR1 SGHNT and CDR2 YYREEE (reference sequence). The CDR3 spans 17 residues. V was trimmed by 3 bases and J by 7 bases, leaving 25 bases between them. CDR3 amino acids: CASSSIVPLKIGGGYTF. As DNA, the CDR3 is TGTGCCAGCAGCTCTATCGTGCCTCTGAAGATCGGAGGTGGCTACACCTTC.

This chain joins TRBV7-9 and TRBJ2-3; D perhaps matches TRBD1 (6 bases). V dropped 5 bases and J dropped 2 bases, with 20 bases sitting between them. CDR1 is SEHNR and CDR2 is FQNEAQ in the germline V gene (reference sequence). The CDR3 length is 17 residues. The CDR3: CASSQYQGYHLTDTQYF. The DNA of the CDR3 is TGTGCCAGCAGCCAATACCAGGGGTATCACCTCACAGATACGCAGTATTTT.

The V gene is TRBV5-1, the J gene TRBJ2-3; 7 nucleotides agree with TRBD2. The CDR3 contains 18 residues. The V and J ends lost 4 bases and 0 bases, in that order; junction bases with no gene match: 14. In germline, CDR1 is SGHRS, CDR2 YFSETQ. The CDR3 DNA reads as TGCGCCAGCAGCCCGGGAGGTATAGCGGGTACTAGCACAGATACGCAGTATTTT. Protein product: CASSPGGIAGTSTDTQYF.

This clone has just a few counts. The chain employs TRBV12-2 and TRBJ1-2. TRBV12-2 is labeled a pseudogene. The CDR3 runs 13 residues. CDR3 sequence: CASRLARNYGYTF. The CDR3 DNA is TGTGCAAGTCGCTTAGCGCGAAATTATGGCTACACCTTC.

A word on this clone: At the DNA level, this CDR3 is encoded by other sequences in the same sample as well. The chain combines TRBV6-5 with TRBJ1-5, with D maybe TRBD1 (5 bases). CDR1 and CDR2 (germline): MNHEY, SVGAGI. The CDR3 sequence is 13 residues long. With 6 bases removed from V and 4 bases from J, the gap between germline ends came to 10 bases. The CDR3 loop is CASRQVNNQPQHF. CDR3 sequence (DNA): TGTGCCAGCAGACAGGTAAATAATCAGCCCCAGCATTTT.

This rearrangement joins TRBV5-5 to TRBJ1-6; 7 bases are shared with TRBD1. CDR1 and CDR2 from the germline V gene are SGHKS and YYEKEE (reference sequence). The CDR3 covers 16 residues. Trimming cost V 3 bases and J 7 bases; bases outside gene matches: 10. This CDR3 is CASSYLPGTENSPLHF. The CDR3 coding sequence is TGTGCCAGCAGCTATCTCCCCGGGACAGAAAATTCACCCCTCCACTTT.

This clone came up a few times. V is TRBV19 and J is TRBJ2-1, with unresolved D. Trimming left V 2 bases short and J 2 bases short, with 13 bases between. CDR1 is LNHDA and CDR2 is SQIVND in the germline V gene (reference sequence). The CDR3 has 16 residues. The CDR3 is CASSIMPGFTYNEQFF. The CDR3 bases are TGTGCCAGTAGTATAATGCCGGGTTTTACCTACAATGAGCAGTTCTTC.

This clone was picked up a small number of times. The chain combines TRBV2 with TRBJ2-2; D is ambiguous. The ends were cut back, 1 base at V and 6 bases at J, with 9 bases in the middle. The CDR3 runs 14 residues. Germline CDR1 SNHLY, CDR2 FYNNEI. The CDR3 is CASSEVVFAGELFF. CDR3 DNA sequence: TGTGCCAGCAGTGAAGTCGTGTTCGCCGGGGAGCTGTTTTTT.

This rearrangement joins TRBV4-2 to TRBJ2-7; possible D gene TRBD2, 6 bases. From germline, CDR1 is LGHNA and CDR2 YNFKEQ. Trimming took off 1 base at V and 2 bases at J, with 15 bases between the two ends. The CDR3 sequence is 16 residues long. The CDR3: CASSQAGRRGTYEQYF. CDR3 nucleotide sequence: TGTGCCAGCAGCCAAGCGGGGAGGAGGGGAACCTACGAGCAGTACTTC.

This clone was picked up a small number of times. The gene calls are TRBV5-6 and TRBJ1-2; 7 bases are a match to TRBD1. J lost 2 bases, V lost 2 bases, and 3 bases had no gene match. Germline assignment: CDR1 SGHDT and CDR2 YYEEEE. The CDR3 runs to 14 residues. Here the CDR3 reads CASSFGQENYGYTF. In nucleotides, the CDR3 is TGTGCCAGCAGCTTCGGACAGGAGAACTATGGCTACACCTTC.

The rearrangement joins TRBV18 to TRBJ1-5, with D possibly matching TRBD1 (6 bases). Germline V CDR1 and CDR2: KGHSH, LQKENI. Trimming left V 6 bases short and J 6 bases short, with 15 bases between. The CDR3 totals 14 residues. CDR3 nucleotide sequence: TGTGCCAGCTCTCCCGCTGTGGGGGCTCAGCCCCAGCATTTT. Protein product: CASSPAVGAQPQHF.

Details on this clone: As the CDR3 is not closed by the conserved phenylalanine or tryptophan, this likely results from a read error. The DNA is omitted, as the CDR3 cannot be located on it reliably, and the CDR3 follows TCRdb's listing. The chain is built from TRBV2 and TRBJ1-2; TRBD1, as called in the table, went unchecked against the DNA. From germline, CDR1 is SNHLY and CDR2 FYNNEI. The CDR3 contains 12 residues when both ends are counted. The CDR3 here is CASSDRQGGKRV.

The genes are TRBV13 and TRBJ1-5, with a tentative D call TRBD1 (5 bases). Germline-derived CDR1 and CDR2 are PRHDT and FYEKMQ (reference sequence). The CDR3 has 14 residues. Trimming took 4 bases from V and 3 from J, leaving 10 bases between them. CDR3 nucleotide sequence: TGTGCCAGCAGCTCGGGGGGAATCAATCAGCCCCAGCATTTT. It codes for CASSSGGINQPQHF.

This rearrangement joins TRBV2 to TRBJ1-6; D remains unclear. CDR3 length: 17 amino acids. V was clipped by 6 bases and J by 1 base, with 16 bases between them. Germline V gives CDR1 SNHLY, CDR2 FYNNEI. CDR3 amino acids: CASSPRLQLSYNSPLHF. The CDR3 bases are TGTGCCAGCAGCCCCAGACTTCAGCTTTCCTATAATTCACCCCTCCACTTT.

The V call is TRBV10-3, the J call TRBJ2-7; TRBD1 might be the D (5 bases). The CDR3 totals 13 residues. Trimming removed 3 bases from V and 5 bases from J, with 11 bases in between. Germline lookup yields CDR1 ENHRY and CDR2 SYGVKD. CDR3 protein: CAISDRVRDEQYF. CDR3 sequence (DNA): TGTGCCATCAGTGACAGGGTTCGGGACGAGCAGTACTTC.

J is TRBJ1-2 and V is TRBV9, with 8 bases matching TRBD1. This CDR3 has 15 amino acids. Germline CDR1 reads SGDLS; CDR2 reads YYNGEE. V trimming: 5 bases; J trimming: 8 bases; junction bases outside the gene matches: 14. In nucleotides, the CDR3 is TGTGCCAGCAGTGACATCGCCAGGGGGCGGGCCGGCTACACCTTC. Translating gives CASSDIARGRAGYTF.

This sequence joins TRBV11-2 and TRBJ1-4; D is undetermined. Germline CDR1 reads SGHAT; CDR2 reads FQNNGV. The CDR3 totals 15 residues. V lost 0 bases and J 5 bases, leaving 10 bases between the germline ends. CDR3 DNA sequence: TGTGCCAGCAGCTTAGATGGGAGGTCGAATGAAAAACTGTTTTTT. Translating gives CASSLDGRSNEKLFF.

This chain uses TRBV29-1 with TRBJ2-5, with 8 bases fitting TRBD2. The ends lost 7 bases at V and 5 bases at J; junction bases unmatched: 12. Germline CDR1 and CDR2: SQVTM and ANQGSEA. The CDR3 loop spans 14 amino acids. The CDR3 reads CSGRVAGFRETQYF. The CDR3 region has the DNA TGCAGCGGGAGGGTAGCGGGGTTTCGGGAGACCCAGTACTTC. The full variable domain, its missing parts supplied by reference TRBV29-1 and TRBJ2-5, is SAVISQKPSRDICQRGTSLTIQCQVDSQVTMMFWYRQQPGQSLTLIATANQGSEATYESGFVIDKFPISRPNLTFSTLTVSNMSPEDSSIYLCSGRVAGFRETQYFGPGTRLLVL.

The V and J genes are TRBV5-6 and TRBJ2-7, with 9 bases aligning to TRBD1. CDR3 length equals 17 residues. Germline V CDR1 and CDR2: SGHDT, YYEEEE. Trimming at V came to 3 bases and at J to 7 bases, leaving 17 bases not matched to a gene. CDR3 amino acids: CASSSTQLPGTGWEQYF. CDR3 DNA: TGTGCCAGCAGCTCAACACAACTTCCCGGGACAGGGTGGGAGCAGTACTTC.

V usage is TRBV4-1 and J usage is TRBJ1-1, with D possibly TRBD1 on 6 matching bases. CDR1 MGHRA and CDR2 YSYEKL come from the germline V gene. The CDR3 sequence is 16 residues long. The V end was cut by 4 bases, the J end by 0 bases, with 15 bases between. The CDR3 region has the DNA TGCGCCAGCAGCCCGAGGGGGAGGGGAATGAACACTGAAGCTTTCTTT. Amino acids: CASSPRGRGMNTEAFF.

This chain connects TRBV5-1 to TRBJ2-2; unclear D gene. Per germline, CDR1 SGHRS and CDR2 YFSETQ. The CDR3 sequence is 15 residues long. V lost 4 bases and J 2 bases, leaving 12 bases between the germline ends. The CDR3 sequence is CASSGDKRNTGELFF. The CDR3 DNA reads TGCGCCAGCAGCGGCGACAAGAGAAACACCGGGGAGCTGTTTTTT.

The table lists this clone with a count of one. The V gene is TRBV6-5, the J gene TRBJ2-5, with 9 bases that match TRBD1. Germline V CDR1 and CDR2: MNHEY, SVGAGI. The CDR3 is made up of 15 amino acids. V shed 6 bases and J 5 bases; nucleotides not matched to a gene: 10. CDR3 coding DNA: TGTGCCAGCAGCCAGACAGGGGGTAATTGGGAGACCCAGTACTTC. Amino acid sequence: CASSQTGGNWETQYF.

V and J are TRBV4-3 and TRBJ1-6; D uncertain. This CDR3 region has 12 residues. V lost 0 bases to trimming and J lost 14 bases, with 8 bases between them. In germline, CDR1 is LGHNA, CDR2 YSLEER. The CDR3 sequence is CASSQDGSALHF. The CDR3 DNA reads as TGCGCCAGCAGCCAAGATGGTTCGGCCCTCCACTTT.